This T cell receptor (beta chain) is drawn from a study of blood T cell repertoires in COVID-19. Sequencing was performed with immunoSEQ multiplex PCR; in TCRdb, only in-frame clones are kept and a portion is missing. The table shows around 190,000 clones, with about 88% occurring only once. From germline, CDR1 is MNHNS and CDR2 SASEGT. Trimming removed 3 bases at V and 5 bases at J, with 13 bases between. The CDR3 is 15 amino acids. Seattle's cohort entered during active infection and was followed longitudinally. Sequences were obtained from peripheral blood. The source of this sequence is a man in his fifties with COVID-19, enrolled during active disease. The chain is built from TRBV6-1 and TRBJ2-2, with a weak D call TRBD1 (8 bases). Here the CDR3 reads CASSEVQGGTGELFF. In DNA, the CDR3 is TGTGCCAGCAGTGAGGTACAGGGGGGGACCGGGGAGCTGTTTTTT.